What follows are 5 T cell receptor beta chains derived from one specimen sequenced in a study of shared clonotypes between healthy human individuals (dated by TCRdb to the early 2020s). Libraries were constructed by the immunoSEQ multiplex PCR assay. As stored in TCRdb, this immuneACCESS dataset retains in-frame rearrangements with V and J assigned. A fraction of the clones does not appear; measured against another copy, unresolved V genes explain less than half of the discrepancy, and the remainder lacks a known reason. The sample has about a million clones on record, 76% of them singletons. The ten biggest clones cover about 1.5% of the sample. The sequenced material came from memory CD4+ T cells sorted from blood. Interpreted using the paper, the cell subset or site label stands for: CD45RA-negative fraction. The receptors shown here come from a man between 18 and 29 years old in good health.

V usage is TRBV28 and J usage is TRBJ1-2; no reliable D call. Germline V gene lookup returns CDR1 MDHEN and CDR2 SYDVKM. The CDR3 is 12 amino acids. V gave up 5 bases and J gave up 14 bases, with 18 bases separating them. CDR3 region: CASSPVPPKLTF. The CDR3 coding sequence is TGTGCCAGCAGTCCCGTCCCGCCTAAGCTAACCTTC.

The CDR3 region has the DNA TGTGCCAGCACCTTTTTTCCCGGGACAGGGGCCTACGAGCAGTACTTC. It encodes CASTFFPGTGAYEQYF. The chain employs TRBV5-5 and TRBJ2-7; 10 nucleotides align to TRBD1. The CDR3 is made up of 16 amino acids. J gave up 2 bases and V 6 bases, and 11 bases lay outside the gene matches. Germline V gene lookup returns CDR1 SGHKS and CDR2 YYEKEE (reference sequence). Combining the CDR3 with reference TRBV5-5 and TRBJ2-7 gives the whole variable domain DAGVTQSPTHLIKTRGQQVTLRCSPISGHKSVSWYQQVLGQGPQFIFQYYEKEERGRGNFPDRFSARQFPNYSSELNVNALLLGDSALYLCASTFFPGTGAYEQYFGPGTRLTVT.

On this clone: In the same sample, other DNA sequences code for this CDR3. The chain couples TRBV18 to TRBJ1-4; D uncertain. Germline CDR1 and CDR2: KGHSH and LQKENI. Trimming left V 3 bases short and J 3 bases short, with 2 bases between. The CDR3 extends over 12 amino acids. CDR3 sequence reads: CASSPPNEKLFF. The CDR3 DNA sequence: TGTGCCAGCTCACCCCCTAATGAAAAACTGTTTTTT.

With respect to this clone: This CDR3 is also generated by other DNA sequences in the sample. The CDR3 loop reads CASTSGETQYF. In DNA, the CDR3 is TGTGCCAGTACTAGCGGAGAGACCCAGTACTTC. The genes are TRBV2 and TRBJ2-5, with 8 nucleotides matching TRBD2. Germline CDR1 reads SNHLY; CDR2 reads FYNNEI. The V gene end was trimmed by 9 bases and the J gene end by 4 bases; junction bases not matched to a gene: 1. This CDR3 comprises 11 residues.

This clone was seen only a few times. An end of the junction does not agree with germline; a read error may underlie this. The rearrangement joins TRBV7-6 to TRBJ1-6; D call uncertain. The CDR3 runs 11 residues. CDR1 and CDR2 (germline): SGHVS, FNYEAQ. In DNA, the CDR3 is TGTGCCCGCAGGACTAATTCACCCCTCCACTTT. Translated: CARRTNSPLHF.